Presented here are 29 T cell receptor beta chains from one specimen sequenced in a study of shared clonotypes between healthy human individuals. Method: immunoSEQ multiplex PCR; TCRdb's copy keeps in-frame clones and lacks some. In the table there are approximately 92,000 clones, approximately 75% of which are singletons. The sequenced sample was memory CD8+ T cells sorted from blood. Subset indicated: CD45RO+ cells pooled with CCR7-negative TemRA cells. These receptors were obtained from a man aged 25 to 45 in good health.

The V call is TRBV5-6, the J call TRBJ1-2; D not certain. Germline V CDR1 and CDR2: SGHDT, YYEEEE. The V end lost 0 bases, the J end lost 8 bases, and 14 bases lay between the germline ends. The CDR3 is made up of 14 amino acids. This CDR3 is CASSLGVDPSGYTF. The CDR3, as DNA: TGTGCCAGCAGCTTGGGGGTTGACCCGAGCGGCTACACCTTC.

V is TRBV27 and J is TRBJ1-4; D possibly corresponds to TRBD1 (5 bases). There are 14 residues in the CDR3. Looked up from germline, CDR1 is MNHEY and CDR2 is SMNVEV (reference sequence). V lost 3 bases to trimming and J lost 6 bases, with 11 bases between them. CDR3 nucleotide sequence: TGTGCCAGCAGTTTTTCCCAGGGTCATGAAAAACTGTTTTTT. Its protein is CASSFSQGHEKLFF. Full variable domain (rest looked up from reference TRBV27 and TRBJ1-4): EAQVTQNPRYLITVTGKKLTVTCSQNMNHEYMSWYRQDPGLGLRQIYYSMNVEVTDKGDVPEGYKVSRKEKRNFPLILESPSPNQTSLYFCASSFSQGHEKLFFGSGTQLSVL.

This clone was seen a single time. This chain connects TRBV5-4 to TRBJ1-2; tentatively, D is TRBD1 (6 bases). Germline-derived CDR1 and CDR2 are SGHNT and YYREEE (reference sequence). Trimming left V 0 bases short and J 12 bases short, with 12 bases between. The CDR3 has 12 amino acids. The CDR3 region is CASSLGLGGNTF. CDR3 nucleotide sequence: TGTGCCAGCAGCTTGGGTCTCGGGGGCAACACCTTC.

The chain links TRBV29-1 to TRBJ2-1; the match to TRBD1 covers 9 bases. Trimming removed 6 bases from V and 4 bases from J; junction bases left unmatched: 7. Germline V lookup: CDR1 SQVTM, CDR2 ANQGSEA. The CDR3 extends over 14 amino acids. The CDR3 region has the DNA TGCAGCGTGGGGACAGGGAATACGTACAATGAGCAGTTCTTC. Translating it yields CSVGTGNTYNEQFF.

The V gene is TRBV9, the J gene TRBJ2-7; the D gene is possibly TRBD1 (6 bases). The CDR3 length is 16 residues. Germline V lookup: CDR1 SGDLS, CDR2 YYNGEE. Trimming left V 3 bases short and J 1 base short, with 17 bases between. The DNA of the CDR3 is TGTGCCAGCAGCGCAGGCACAGGGAAGACTTCCTACGAGCAGTACTTC. Encoded protein: CASSAGTGKTSYEQYF.

The CDR3: CASSMVGMAPSTMNTEAFF. The CDR3 DNA is TGTGCCAGTAGTATGGTTGGTATGGCACCTTCCACCATGAACACTGAAGCTTTCTTT. The gene calls are TRBV19 and TRBJ1-1; D is unclear. This CDR3 comprises 19 residues. With 3 bases removed from V and 0 bases from J, the gap between germline ends came to 23 bases. CDR1 is LNHDA and CDR2 is SQIVND in the germline V gene (reference sequence).

The CDR3 nucleotides read TGTGCCAGCACCCCCGTATGGGCTAGCGGCTACAATGAGCAGTTCTTC. Encoded protein: CASTPVWASGYNEQFF. This chain uses TRBV27 with TRBJ2-1; TRBD2 matches at 7 bases. The CDR3 sequence is 16 residues long. Per germline, CDR1 MNHEY and CDR2 SMNVEV (reference sequence). The J segment lost 3 bases and the V segment lost 7 bases, leaving 12 bases of the junction unmatched.

The chain is built from TRBV18 and TRBJ1-5; 9 nucleotides match TRBD1. Germline CDR1 reads KGHSH; CDR2 reads LQKENI. The CDR3 covers 17 residues. Germline trimming cut 6 bases from V and 6 bases from J; bases unmatched to any gene: 15. CDR3 residues: CASSQQGAHSFAQPQHF. In DNA form, the CDR3 reads TGTGCCAGCTCGCAACAGGGGGCACATTCCTTCGCTCAGCCCCAGCATTTT.

The V gene is TRBV6-5, the J gene TRBJ2-1; 13 bases map to TRBD2. The CDR3 is made up of 15 amino acids. With V trimmed by 5 bases and J by 8 bases, 6 bases remained unmatched. The V gene's germline CDR1 is MNHEY and CDR2 SVGAGI. The CDR3 region is CASSLLAGGPDEQFF. The CDR3 coding sequence is TGTGCCAGCAGTCTACTAGCGGGAGGGCCGGATGAGCAGTTCTTC.

The V and J genes are TRBV5-8 and TRBJ2-3; D is possibly TRBD2 (6 bases). V was clipped by 4 bases and J by 6 bases, with 15 bases between them. This CDR3 is 14 amino acids long. Looked up from germline, CDR1 is SGHTS and CDR2 is YDEGEE. The DNA of the CDR3 is TGTGCCAGCAGCCAGCGGAGAGGAGGGGATACGCAGTATTTT. This encodes CASSQRRGGDTQYF. Filled out from reference TRBV5-8 and TRBJ2-3, the complete variable domain reads EAGVTQSPTHLIKTRGQQATLRCSPISGHTSVYWYQQALGLGLQFLLWYDEGEERNRGNFPPRFSGRQFPNYSSELNVNALELEDSALYLCASSQRRGGDTQYFGPGTRLTVL.

The gene calls are TRBV7-2 and TRBJ2-3; a possible D gene is TRBD2 (5 bases). CDR3 length equals 15 residues. V gave up 3 bases and J gave up 6 bases, with 16 bases separating them. Per germline, CDR1 SGHTA and CDR2 FQGNSA. The CDR3 region is CASSFGLLPLDTQYF. In DNA, the CDR3 is TGTGCCAGCAGCTTCGGACTCCTACCACTGGATACGCAGTATTTT.

There are a few counts of this clone. The genes are TRBV2 and TRBJ1-4, with D possibly being TRBD1 (5 bases). From germline, CDR1 is SNHLY and CDR2 FYNNEI. V lost 3 bases and J 7 bases, leaving 15 bases between the germline ends. This CDR3 has 15 residues. The CDR3 protein is CASSDSMGLGEKLFF. In DNA form, the CDR3 reads TGTGCCAGCAGTGATTCTATGGGGCTGGGTGAAAAACTGTTTTTT.

This clone was seen a single time. V usage is TRBV29-1 and J usage is TRBJ2-2; possible D gene TRBD1, 5 bases. Trimming pared 4 bases from V and 2 bases from J, leaving 8 bases between. This CDR3 is 13 amino acids long. Per the germline V gene, CDR1 is SQVTM and CDR2 is ANQGSEA. The CDR3 DNA reads TGCAGCGTTGCCAGGGAAAACACCGGGGAGCTGTTTTTT. Translating gives CSVARENTGELFF.

The genes are TRBV11-3 and TRBJ2-2, with D maybe TRBD1 (6 bases). This CDR3 spans 13 amino acids. With 3 bases removed from V and 5 bases from J, the gap between germline ends came to 7 bases. CDR1 SGHNT and CDR2 YENEEA come from the germline V gene. In DNA, the CDR3 is TGTGCCAGCAGCTTGGGGACAACCGGGGAGCTGTTTTTT. This codes for CASSLGTTGELFF.

This rearrangement joins TRBV9 to TRBJ2-3, with D possibly matching TRBD2 (6 bases). V lost 3 bases and J 3 bases, leaving 14 bases between the germline ends. CDR1 is SGDLS, CDR2 YYNGEE, per germline. This CDR3 is 15 amino acids long. CDR3 nucleotides: TGTGCCAGCAGCGACCCAGGAGGGATAACAGATACGCAGTATTTT. It specifies CASSDPGGITDTQYF.

The chain joins TRBV11-3 to TRBJ2-3; D remains ambiguous. The CDR3 has 17 residues. V dropped 4 bases and J dropped 1 base, with 18 bases sitting between them. Germline-derived CDR1 and CDR2 are SGHNT and YENEEA. The CDR3: CASSSPFAEEGTDTQYF. The CDR3 DNA sequence: TGTGCCAGCAGCTCTCCCTTTGCGGAAGAGGGCACAGATACGCAGTATTTT.

The chain carries TRBV9 and TRBJ2-7; D unresolved. The V and J ends lost 3 bases and 0 bases respectively, with 7 bases between them. From germline, CDR1 is SGDLS and CDR2 YYNGEE. CDR3 length: 13 residues. The CDR3 region has the DNA TGTGCCAGCAGCGCGCCCCTCTCCTACGAGCAGTACTTC. Residues: CASSAPLSYEQYF.

The chain links TRBV27 to TRBJ2-3; 7 bases line up with TRBD2. The junction had 12 bases not matched to a gene; V was cut back by 0 bases and J by 9 bases. Germline V gene lookup returns CDR1 MNHEY and CDR2 SMNVEV (reference sequence). The CDR3 has 16 amino acids. DNA for the CDR3: TGTGCCAGCAGTTTATCGGAAGTAGCGGGCTGGTACACGCAGTATTTT. Translating it yields CASSLSEVAGWYTQYF.

At least ten counts were recorded for this clone. The chain combines TRBV5-4 with TRBJ2-1; TRBD2 might be the D (5 bases). The V end was cut by 4 bases, the J end by 9 bases, with 11 bases between. The CDR3 is made up of 12 amino acids. Per the germline V gene, CDR1 is SGHNT and CDR2 is YYREEE (reference sequence). The DNA of the CDR3 is TGTGCCAGCAGCACGGAAGCGGTTGAGCAGTTCTTC. The encoded protein is CASSTEAVEQFF.

V usage is TRBV4-1 and J usage is TRBJ1-3; D remains ambiguous. CDR1 and CDR2 (germline): MGHRA, YSYEKL. The CDR3 runs 17 residues. Trimming left V 0 bases short and J 3 bases short, with 15 bases between. Here the CDR3 reads CASSQEGGEAYGNTIYF. The CDR3 DNA follows: TGCGCCAGCAGCCAAGAGGGCGGCGAGGCCTATGGAAACACCATATATTTT.

The V and J genes are TRBV7-2 and TRBJ1-3, with no clear D. Trimming shortened V by 2 bases and J by 4 bases, and 15 bases separated the two germline ends. CDR1 and CDR2 from the germline V gene are SGHTA and FQGNSA. The CDR3 runs 16 residues. The CDR3 is CASSLMGRSSGNTIYF. In nucleotides, the CDR3 is TGTGCCAGCAGCTTAATGGGCAGGTCATCAGGAAACACCATATATTTT.

J is TRBJ2-6 and V is TRBV18; D unclear. Trimming left V 2 bases short and J 2 bases short, with 19 bases between. Germline V gene data show CDR1 as KGHSH and CDR2 as LQKENI. The length of the CDR3 is 19 residues. The CDR3 DNA follows: TGTGCCAGCTCACCAGCTGGCCCCTCGGGTGGGACTGGGGCCAACGTCCTGACTTTC. This encodes CASSPAGPSGGTGANVLTF.

The table lists this clone with a few counts. The chain carries TRBV6-1 and TRBJ1-5; TRBD1 matches 7 bases. V was clipped by 3 bases and J by 5 bases; unmatched bases: 4. The CDR3 length is 14 residues. Looked up from germline, CDR1 is MNHNS and CDR2 is SASEGT. The CDR3 bases are TGTGCCAGCAGTGAGGGGGACAGCTATCAGCCCCAGCATTTT. Translation gives CASSEGDSYQPQHF.

This clone occurred a few times. This chain uses TRBV5-6 with TRBJ1-4; D may be TRBD1 (5 bases). The CDR3 contains 14 residues. The germline V and J ends were trimmed by 3 bases and 4 bases, with 10 bases remaining between them. The germline CDR1 and CDR2 sequences are SGHDT and YYEEEE. The CDR3 loop reads CASSWRGSNEKLFF. CDR3 in DNA: TGTGCCAGCAGCTGGAGGGGCAGTAATGAAAAACTGTTTTTT.

This clone was observed once. The chain combines TRBV12-2 with TRBJ2-7; TRBD2 was called by the table and not checked on the DNA. TRBV12-2 is a known pseudogene. CDR3 length: 17 residues. In DNA, the CDR3 is TGTGCAAGTCGCCCCCTGGGGGGGCAGGATGACTCCTACGAGCAGTACTTC. It yields the protein CASRPLGGQDDSYEQYF.

This clone was detected only a few times. J is TRBJ2-1 and V is TRBV10-3; 13 bases agree with TRBD2. CDR3 length: 15 residues. The ends lost 4 bases at V and 10 bases at J; junction bases unmatched: 7. Germline loops: CDR1 ENHRY, CDR2 SYGVKD. The CDR3 DNA reads TGTGCCATCAGTGTCGGACTAGCGGGAGTCGAGGAGCAGTTCTTC. Its translation: CAISVGLAGVEEQFF.

The genes are TRBV7-6 and TRBJ2-2, with 8 bases identical to TRBD1. With V trimmed by 5 bases and J by 5 bases, 4 bases remained unmatched. Germline-derived CDR1 and CDR2 are SGHVS and FNYEAQ. The CDR3 has 14 amino acids. CDR3 region: CASSLTGGTGELFF. The CDR3, as DNA: TGTGCCAGCAGCCTCACAGGGGGGACCGGGGAGCTGTTTTTT.

The V call is TRBV14, the J call TRBJ2-7, with 9 bases identical to TRBD1. This CDR3 is 16 amino acids long. Looked up from germline, CDR1 is SGHDN and CDR2 is FVKESK. The V and J ends lost 1 base and 1 base, in that order; junction bases with no gene match: 5. The CDR3 DNA is TGTGCCAGCAGCCAAGTTTTGGGACAGGGATCCTACGAGCAGTACTTC. Its protein product is CASSQVLGQGSYEQYF.

This chain joins TRBV5-5 and TRBJ2-7, with TRBD2 as a possible D gene (6 bases). Germline CDR1 is SGHKS and CDR2 is YYEKEE (reference sequence). Deletions cut 7 bases from V and 1 base from J, with 9 bases between. The CDR3 is 12 amino acids. CDR3 sequence: CASGRESYEQYF. The CDR3 DNA sequence: TGTGCCAGCGGTCGGGAGTCCTACGAGCAGTACTTC.